The source of this T cell receptor beta chain is a study of Ad26.COV2.S vaccination and SARS-CoV-2 variants. As for the study in general: Ad26.COV2.S was injected intramuscularly once or twice, 56 days apart.

Treatment noted: approximately 18 received Ad26.COV2.S at low or high dose, single or two shots; 5 received placebo; per-sample allocation not given. Collection of samples fell on day 63 after the first vaccine or placebo injection. This CDR3 has 15 residues. Germline V gives CDR1 LGHNA, CDR2 YSLEER. Trimming removed 0 bases at V and 1 base at J, with 9 bases between. Clones were sequenced by immunoSEQ multiplex PCR, and TCRdb holds only the in-frame ones, with some missing. The sample contains around 400,000 clones, 75% to 95% of which appear only once. Turning to this clone: Its antigen is as yet unknown.

General study points: A substantial breadth of spike-specific CD8+ and CD4+ T cell responses after vaccination has been reported. Breadth and depth estimates from TCRs may understate total T cell responses. With respect to non-spike TCR breadth, vaccine and placebo recipients were similar.

This receptor was obtained from a person between 18 and 60 years old who received the Ad26.COV2.S COVID-19 vaccine or a placebo. This sequence joins TRBV4-3 and TRBJ1-2; D unclear. This material consisted of peripheral blood, taken in a trial of Ad26.COV2.S vaccine versus placebo. The CDR3 DNA reads as TGCGCCAGCAGCCAAGACCCCGGGTTTAACTATGGCTACACCTTC. Encoded protein: CASSQDPGFNYGYTF.